This TCR beta chain originates from a study of control samples from healthy donors and cancer patients. Per germline, CDR1 SGHDN and CDR2 FVKESK. This CDR3 comprises 11 residues. Data came from immunoSEQ multiplex PCR; TCRdb stores just in-frame clones and leaves some out. This table has about 130,000 clones, about 92% appearing once. The chain uses TRBV14 and TRBJ1-1; D is unclear. Sequenced: PBMCs. The sequence was obtained from a man aged 50 to 59 with head and neck cancer. The CDR3 bases are TGTGCGTCACGGGCGGGTGCTGAAGCTTTCTTT. Amino acids: CASRAGAEAFF.